Shown below are 3 T cell receptor beta chains from a single sample sequenced in a study of neurological immune-mediated disorders. TCRdb independently ran MiXCR on the 5' RACE reads; one entry per CDR3 protein. Of approximately 85,000 distinct CDR3 sequences listed, 13% were seen once; the top ten hold approximately 5%. The time point here: longitudinal time-point 2. Sequences were obtained from PBMCs. These receptor sequences come from a female donor with HTLV-1-associated myelopathy (HAM/TSP).

This clonotype was seen repeatedly, ten times or more. This chain links TRBV20-1 with TRBJ1-2; D is perhaps TRBD1 (6 bases). Trimming stripped 6 bases from V and 7 bases from J, with 12 bases between. The V gene's germline CDR1 is DFQATT and CDR2 SNEGSKA (reference sequence). CDR3 length: 11 residues. This CDR3 reads CSAPTGFGYTF. The CDR3 nucleotides read TGCAGTGCCCCAACAGGGTTTGGCTACACCTTC.

In this sample, this clonotype turned up many times. This chain connects TRBV5-1 to TRBJ1-1; 8 bases align to TRBD1. V was pared by 4 bases and J by 4 bases, with 12 bases of the junction left unmatched. CDR3 size: 16 residues. Per the germline V gene, CDR1 is SGHRS and CDR2 is YFSETQ. CDR3 loop: CASSRQGAGVGTEAFF. The CDR3 nucleotides are TGCGCCAGCAGCCGGCAGGGGGCCGGGGTGGGCACTGAAGCTTTCTTT.

There are many counts of this clonotype. The rearrangement joins TRBV20-1 to TRBJ2-7, with D possibly being TRBD1 (5 bases). V lost 3 bases and J 4 bases, leaving 10 bases between the germline ends. Germline-derived CDR1 and CDR2 are DFQATT and SNEGSKA (reference sequence). The CDR3 has 12 residues. CDR3 sequence reads: CSARTDFYEQYF. DNA of the CDR3: TGCAGTGCTAGGACAGATTTTTACGAGCAGTACTTC.